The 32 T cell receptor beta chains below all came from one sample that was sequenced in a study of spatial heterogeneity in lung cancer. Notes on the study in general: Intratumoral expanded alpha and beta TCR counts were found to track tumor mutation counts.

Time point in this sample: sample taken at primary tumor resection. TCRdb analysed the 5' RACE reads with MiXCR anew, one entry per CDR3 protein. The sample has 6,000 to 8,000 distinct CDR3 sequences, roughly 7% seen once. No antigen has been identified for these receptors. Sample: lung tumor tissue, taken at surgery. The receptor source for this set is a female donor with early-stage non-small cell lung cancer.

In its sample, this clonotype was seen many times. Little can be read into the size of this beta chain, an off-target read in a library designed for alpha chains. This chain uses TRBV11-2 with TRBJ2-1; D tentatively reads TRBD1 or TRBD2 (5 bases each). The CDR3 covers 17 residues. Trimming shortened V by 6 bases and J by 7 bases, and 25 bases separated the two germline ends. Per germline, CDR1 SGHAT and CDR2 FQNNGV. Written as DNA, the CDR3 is TGTGCCAGCAGGGGCGCAACTGGGGCATCAAGGAGGAATGAGCAGTTCTTC. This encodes CASRGATGASRRNEQFF. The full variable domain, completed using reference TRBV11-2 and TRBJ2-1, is EAGVAQSPRYKIIEKRQSVAFWCNPISGHATLYWYQQILGQGPKLLIQFQNNGVVDDSQLPKDRFSAERLKGVDSTLKIQPAKLEDSAVYLCASRGATGASRRNEQFFGPGTRLTVL.

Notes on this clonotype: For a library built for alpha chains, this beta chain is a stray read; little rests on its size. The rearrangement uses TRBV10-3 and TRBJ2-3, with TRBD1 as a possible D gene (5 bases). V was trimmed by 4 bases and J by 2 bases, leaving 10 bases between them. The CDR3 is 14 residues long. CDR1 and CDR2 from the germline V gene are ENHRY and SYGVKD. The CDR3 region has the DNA TGTGCCATCAGTGTAACAGGCCCCACAGATACGCAGTATTTT. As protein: CAISVTGPTDTQYF.

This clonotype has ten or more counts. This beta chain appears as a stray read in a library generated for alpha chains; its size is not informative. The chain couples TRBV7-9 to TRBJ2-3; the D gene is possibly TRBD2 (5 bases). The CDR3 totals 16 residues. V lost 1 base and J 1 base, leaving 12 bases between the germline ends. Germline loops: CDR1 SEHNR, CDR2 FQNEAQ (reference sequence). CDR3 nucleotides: TGTGCCAGCAGCTTAGAACTTGGACTTCGCACAGATACGCAGTATTTT. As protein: CASSLELGLRTDTQYF.

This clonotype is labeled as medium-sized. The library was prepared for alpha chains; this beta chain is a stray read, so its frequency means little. The CDR3 sequence: CAWRQGDEKLFF. The DNA of the CDR3 is TGTGCCTGGAGGCAGGGGGATGAAAAACTGTTTTTT. The chain joins TRBV30 to TRBJ1-4; 7 nucleotides line up with TRBD1. Germline lookup yields CDR1 GTSNPN and CDR2 SVGIG (reference sequence). CDR3 size: 12 residues. The trim removed 3 bases at V and 6 bases at J, leaving 1 base unmatched.

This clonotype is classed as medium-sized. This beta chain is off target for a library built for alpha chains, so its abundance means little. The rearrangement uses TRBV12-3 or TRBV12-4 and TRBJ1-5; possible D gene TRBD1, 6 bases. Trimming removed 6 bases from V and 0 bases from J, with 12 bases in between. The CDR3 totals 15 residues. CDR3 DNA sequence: TGTGCCAGCAGACCCGGACAGATTAGCAATCAGCCCCAGCATTTT. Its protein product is CASRPGQISNQPQHF.

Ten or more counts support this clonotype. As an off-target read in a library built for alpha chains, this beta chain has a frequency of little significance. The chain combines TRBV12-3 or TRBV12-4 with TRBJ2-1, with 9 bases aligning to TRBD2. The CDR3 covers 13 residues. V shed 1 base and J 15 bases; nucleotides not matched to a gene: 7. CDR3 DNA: TGTGCCAGCAGTTTAGGATTGGCGGGAGGGTCGTTCTTC. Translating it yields CASSLGLAGGSFF.

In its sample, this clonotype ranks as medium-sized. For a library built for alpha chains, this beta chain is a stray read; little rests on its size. The CDR3 spells CASSLAGTSGYNEQFF. The CDR3 nucleotides are TGTGCCAGCAGCTTAGCCGGGACTAGCGGATACAATGAGCAGTTCTTC. This chain uses TRBV7-2 with TRBJ2-1, with 11 bases identical to TRBD2. The germline CDR1 and CDR2 sequences are SGHTA and FQGNSA. With 0 bases clipped from V and 4 bases from J, the junction kept 2 bases outside the gene matches. The CDR3 contains 16 residues.

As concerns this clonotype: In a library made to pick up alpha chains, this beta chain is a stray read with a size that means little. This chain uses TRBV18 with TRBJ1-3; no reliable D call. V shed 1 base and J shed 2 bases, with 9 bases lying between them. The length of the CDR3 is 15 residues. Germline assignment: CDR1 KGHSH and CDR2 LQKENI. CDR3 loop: CASSPRTEPGNTIYF. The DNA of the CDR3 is TGTGCCAGCTCACCACGGACCGAGCCTGGAAACACCATATATTTT.

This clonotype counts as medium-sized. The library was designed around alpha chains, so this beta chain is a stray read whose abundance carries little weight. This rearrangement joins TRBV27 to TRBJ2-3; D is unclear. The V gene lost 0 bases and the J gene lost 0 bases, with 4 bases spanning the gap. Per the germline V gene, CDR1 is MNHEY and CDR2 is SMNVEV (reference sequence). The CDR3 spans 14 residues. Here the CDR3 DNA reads TGTGCCAGCAGTTTATCGGATAGCACAGATACGCAGTATTTT. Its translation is CASSLSDSTDTQYF.

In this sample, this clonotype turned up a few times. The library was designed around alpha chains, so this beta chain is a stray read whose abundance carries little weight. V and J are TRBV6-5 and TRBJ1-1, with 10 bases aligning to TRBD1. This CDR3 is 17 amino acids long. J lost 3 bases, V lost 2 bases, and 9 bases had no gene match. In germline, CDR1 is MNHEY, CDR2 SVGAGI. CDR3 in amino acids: CASSYGTGVMGYTEAFF. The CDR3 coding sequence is TGTGCCAGCAGTTACGGGACAGGGGTAATGGGGTACACTGAAGCTTTCTTT.

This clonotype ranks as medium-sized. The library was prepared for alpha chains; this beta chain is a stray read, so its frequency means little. The CDR3 region is CASSASLRGGGETQYF. CDR3 sequence (DNA): TGTGCCAGCAGTGCCAGCTTAAGAGGAGGCGGGGAGACCCAGTACTTC. The genes are TRBV6-1 and TRBJ2-5, with D perhaps matching TRBD2 (5 bases). CDR3 size: 16 residues. V lost 4 bases, J lost 5 bases, and 20 bases lay in between. Germline-derived CDR1 and CDR2 are MNHNS and SASEGT.

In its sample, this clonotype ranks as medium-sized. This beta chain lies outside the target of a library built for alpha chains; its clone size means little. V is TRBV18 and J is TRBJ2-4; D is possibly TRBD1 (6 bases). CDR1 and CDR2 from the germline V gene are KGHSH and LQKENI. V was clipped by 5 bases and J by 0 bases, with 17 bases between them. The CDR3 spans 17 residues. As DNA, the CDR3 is TGTGCCAGCTCAGACCAAATGGGACAACAAGCCAAAAACATTCAGTACTTC. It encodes CASSDQMGQQAKNIQYF. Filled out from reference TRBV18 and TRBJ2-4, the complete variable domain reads NAGVMQNPRHLVRRRGQEARLRCSPMKGHSHVYWYRQLPEEGLKFMVYLQKENIIDESGMPKERFSAEFPKEGPSILRIQQVVRGDSAAYFCASSDQMGQQAKNIQYFGAGTRLSVL.

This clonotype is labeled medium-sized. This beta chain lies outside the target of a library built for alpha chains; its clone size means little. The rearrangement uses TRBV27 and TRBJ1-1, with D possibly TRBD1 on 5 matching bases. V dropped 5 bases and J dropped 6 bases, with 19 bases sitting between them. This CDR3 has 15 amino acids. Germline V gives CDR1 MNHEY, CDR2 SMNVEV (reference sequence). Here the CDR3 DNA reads TGTGCCAGCAGTCCCCTCGGACAAGACTCCGCTGAAGCTTTCTTT. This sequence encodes CASSPLGQDSAEAFF.

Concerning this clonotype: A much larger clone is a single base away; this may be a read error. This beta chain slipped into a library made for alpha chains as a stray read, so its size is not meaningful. This chain's CDR3 is CASSPSKETQYF. The CDR3 nucleotides are TGTGCCAGCTCACCTTCAAAAGAAACGCAGTATTTT. The chain is built from TRBV18 and TRBJ2-3; D not certain. CDR1 is KGHSH and CDR2 is LQKENI in the germline V gene. Trimming took off 3 bases at V and 9 bases at J, with 10 bases between the two ends. CDR3 size: 12 residues.

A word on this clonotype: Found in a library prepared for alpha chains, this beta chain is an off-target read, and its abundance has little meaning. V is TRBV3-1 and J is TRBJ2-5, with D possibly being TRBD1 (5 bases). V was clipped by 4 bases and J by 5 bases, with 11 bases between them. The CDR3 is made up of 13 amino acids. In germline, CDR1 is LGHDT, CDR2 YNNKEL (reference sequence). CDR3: CASSRQGIETQYF. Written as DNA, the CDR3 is TGTGCCAGCAGCCGGCAGGGCATTGAGACCCAGTACTTC.

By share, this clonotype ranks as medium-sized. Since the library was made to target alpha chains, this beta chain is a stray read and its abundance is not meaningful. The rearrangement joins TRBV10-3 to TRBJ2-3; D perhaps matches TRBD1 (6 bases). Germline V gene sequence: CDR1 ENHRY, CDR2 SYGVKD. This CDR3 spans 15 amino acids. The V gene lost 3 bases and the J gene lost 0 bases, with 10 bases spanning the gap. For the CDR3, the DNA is TGTGCCATCAGTGATGGCACAGGGAGCACAGATACGCAGTATTTT. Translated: CAISDGTGSTDTQYF.

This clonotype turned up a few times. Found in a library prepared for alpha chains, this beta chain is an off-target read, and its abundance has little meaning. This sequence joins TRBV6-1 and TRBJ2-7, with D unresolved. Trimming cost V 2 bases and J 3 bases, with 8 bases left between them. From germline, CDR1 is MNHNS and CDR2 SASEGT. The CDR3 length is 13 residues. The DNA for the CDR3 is TGTGCCAGCAGTGAATATCAGGTCTACGAGCAGTACTTC. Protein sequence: CASSEYQVYEQYF.

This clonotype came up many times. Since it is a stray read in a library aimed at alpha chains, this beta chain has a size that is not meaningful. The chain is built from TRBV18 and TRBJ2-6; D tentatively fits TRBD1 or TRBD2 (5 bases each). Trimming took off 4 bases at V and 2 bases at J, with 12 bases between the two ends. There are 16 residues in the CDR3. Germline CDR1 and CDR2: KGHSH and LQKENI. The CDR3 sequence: CASSRQGATGANVLTF. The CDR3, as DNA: TGTGCCAGCTCACGCCAGGGAGCAACTGGGGCCAACGTCCTGACTTTC.

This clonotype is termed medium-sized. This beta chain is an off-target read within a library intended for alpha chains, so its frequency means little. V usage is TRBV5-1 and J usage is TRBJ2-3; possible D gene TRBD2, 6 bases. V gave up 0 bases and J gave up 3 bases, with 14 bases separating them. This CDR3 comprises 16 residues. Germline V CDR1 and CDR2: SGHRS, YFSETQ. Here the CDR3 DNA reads TGCGCCAGCAGCTTGGGGGAGGCTTACCGAACAGATACGCAGTATTTT. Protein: CASSLGEAYRTDTQYF.

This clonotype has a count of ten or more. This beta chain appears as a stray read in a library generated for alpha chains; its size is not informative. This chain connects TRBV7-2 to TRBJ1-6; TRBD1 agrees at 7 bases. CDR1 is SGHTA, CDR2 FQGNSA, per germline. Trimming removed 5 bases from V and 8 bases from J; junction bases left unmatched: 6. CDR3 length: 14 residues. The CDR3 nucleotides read TGTGCCAGCAGCGAACAGGGGTGGGATTCACCCCTCCACTTT. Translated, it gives CASSEQGWDSPLHF.

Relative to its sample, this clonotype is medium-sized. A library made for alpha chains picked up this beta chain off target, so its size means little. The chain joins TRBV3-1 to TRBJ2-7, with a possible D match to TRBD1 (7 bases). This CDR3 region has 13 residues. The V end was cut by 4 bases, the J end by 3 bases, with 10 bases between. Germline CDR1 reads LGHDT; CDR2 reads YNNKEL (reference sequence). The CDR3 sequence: CASSRRGDYEQYF. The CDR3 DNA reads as TGTGCCAGCAGCCGCAGGGGGGACTACGAGCAGTACTTC.

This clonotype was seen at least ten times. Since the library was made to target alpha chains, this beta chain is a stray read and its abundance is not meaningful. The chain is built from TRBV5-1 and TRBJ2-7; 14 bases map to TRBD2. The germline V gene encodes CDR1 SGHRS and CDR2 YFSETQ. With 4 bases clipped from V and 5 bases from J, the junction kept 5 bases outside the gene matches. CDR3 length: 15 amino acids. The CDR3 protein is CASSEGLAGAHEQYF. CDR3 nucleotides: TGCGCCAGCAGCGAGGGACTAGCGGGAGCCCACGAGCAGTACTTC.

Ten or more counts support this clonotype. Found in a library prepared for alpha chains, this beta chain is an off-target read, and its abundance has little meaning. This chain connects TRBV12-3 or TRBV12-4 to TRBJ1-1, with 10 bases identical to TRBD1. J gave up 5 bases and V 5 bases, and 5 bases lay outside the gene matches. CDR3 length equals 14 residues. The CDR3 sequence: CASSDRGRGTEAFF. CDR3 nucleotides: TGTGCCAGCAGTGACAGGGGGCGAGGAACTGAAGCTTTCTTT.

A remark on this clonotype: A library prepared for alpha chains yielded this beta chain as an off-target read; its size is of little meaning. CDR3 sequence (DNA): TGTGCCAGCAGCTTGGGGGACAGGAACACTGAAGCTTTCTTT. Translated: CASSLGDRNTEAFF. This chain uses TRBV5-4 with TRBJ1-1, with 7 bases fitting TRBD1. The CDR3 sequence is 14 residues long. Germline V lookup: CDR1 SGHNT, CDR2 YYREEE (reference sequence). With 0 bases clipped from V and 1 base from J, the junction kept 0 bases outside the gene matches.

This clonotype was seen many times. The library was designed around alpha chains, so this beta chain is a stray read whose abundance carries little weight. CDR3 loop: CSASPTSGRIGEQFF. Written as DNA, the CDR3 is TGCAGTGCTAGCCCGACTAGCGGGAGAATCGGTGAGCAGTTCTTC. This chain uses TRBV20-1 with TRBJ2-1; 12 bases are a match to TRBD2. Germline assignment: CDR1 DFQATT and CDR2 SNEGSKA (reference sequence). CDR3 length: 15 amino acids. V was pared by 3 bases and J by 9 bases, with 9 bases of the junction left unmatched.

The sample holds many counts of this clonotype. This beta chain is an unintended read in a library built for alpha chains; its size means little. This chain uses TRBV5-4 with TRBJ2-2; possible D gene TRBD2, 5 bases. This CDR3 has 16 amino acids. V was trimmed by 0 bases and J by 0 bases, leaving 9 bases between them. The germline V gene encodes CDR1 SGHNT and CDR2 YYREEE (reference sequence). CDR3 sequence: CASSLEVGANTGELFF. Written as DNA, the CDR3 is TGTGCCAGCAGCTTGGAGGTGGGAGCGAACACCGGGGAGCTGTTTTTT.

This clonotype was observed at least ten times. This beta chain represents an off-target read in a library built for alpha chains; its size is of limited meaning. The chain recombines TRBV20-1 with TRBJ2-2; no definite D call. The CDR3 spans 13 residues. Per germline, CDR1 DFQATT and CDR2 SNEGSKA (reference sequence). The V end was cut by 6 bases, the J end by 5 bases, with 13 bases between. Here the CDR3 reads CSARPLGTGELFF. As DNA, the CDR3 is TGCAGTGCCCGCCCCCTAGGGACCGGGGAGCTGTTTTTT.

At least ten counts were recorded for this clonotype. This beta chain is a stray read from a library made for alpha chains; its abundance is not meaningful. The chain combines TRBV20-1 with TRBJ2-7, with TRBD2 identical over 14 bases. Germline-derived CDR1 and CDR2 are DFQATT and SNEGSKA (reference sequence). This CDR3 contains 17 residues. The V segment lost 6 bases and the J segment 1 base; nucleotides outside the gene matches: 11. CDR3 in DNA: TGCAGTGCCAGTGGGGGGACTAGCGGGAGTATGTCCTACGAGCAGTACTTC. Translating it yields CSASGGTSGSMSYEQYF.

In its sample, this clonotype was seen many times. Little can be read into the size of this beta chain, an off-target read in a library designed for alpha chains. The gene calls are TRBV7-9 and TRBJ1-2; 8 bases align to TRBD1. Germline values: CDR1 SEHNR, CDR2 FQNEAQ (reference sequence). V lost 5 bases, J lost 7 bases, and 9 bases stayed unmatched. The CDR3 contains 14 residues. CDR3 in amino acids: CASSRGQVGVGYTF. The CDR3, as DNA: TGTGCCAGCAGCAGGGGACAGGTGGGAGTTGGCTACACCTTC. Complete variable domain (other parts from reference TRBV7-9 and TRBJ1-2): DTGVSQNPRHKITKRGQNVTFRCDPISEHNRLYWYRQTLGQGPEFLTYFQNEAQLEKSRLLSDRFSAERPKGSFSTLEIQRTEQGDSAMYLCASSRGQVGVGYTFGSGTRLTVV.

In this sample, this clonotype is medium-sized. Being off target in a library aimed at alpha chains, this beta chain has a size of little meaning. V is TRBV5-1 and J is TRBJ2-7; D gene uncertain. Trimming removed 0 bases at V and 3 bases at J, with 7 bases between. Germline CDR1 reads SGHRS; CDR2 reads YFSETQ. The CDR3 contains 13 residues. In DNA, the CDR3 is TGCGCCAGCAGCTTGGACACCTTCTACGAGCAGTACTTC. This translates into CASSLDTFYEQYF.

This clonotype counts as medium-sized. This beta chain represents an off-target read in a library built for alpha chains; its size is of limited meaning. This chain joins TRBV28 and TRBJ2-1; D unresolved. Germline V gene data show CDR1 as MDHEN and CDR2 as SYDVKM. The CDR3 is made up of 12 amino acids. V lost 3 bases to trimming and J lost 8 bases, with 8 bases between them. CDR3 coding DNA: TGTGCCAGCAGTTTGTTTGGTTATGAGCAGTTCTTC. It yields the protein CASSLFGYEQFF.

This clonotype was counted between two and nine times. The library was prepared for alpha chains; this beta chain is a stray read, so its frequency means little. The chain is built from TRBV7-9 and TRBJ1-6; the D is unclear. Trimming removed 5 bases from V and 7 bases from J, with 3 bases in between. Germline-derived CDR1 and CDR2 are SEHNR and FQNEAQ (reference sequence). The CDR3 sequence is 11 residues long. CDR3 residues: CASSENSPLHF. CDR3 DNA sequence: TGTGCCAGCAGCGAAAATTCACCCCTCCACTTT. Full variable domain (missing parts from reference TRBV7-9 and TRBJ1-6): DTGVSQNPRHKITKRGQNVTFRCDPISEHNRLYWYRQTLGQGPEFLTYFQNEAQLEKSRLLSDRFSAERPKGSFSTLEIQRTEQGDSAMYLCASSENSPLHFGNGTRLTVT.